This record covers a single T cell receptor beta chain. Its specificity is not known. The data originate from a study of T cells in Graves' hyperthyroidism and ophthalmopathy. Researchers amplified the TCR beta CDR3 regions from RNA transcripts. First-round RT-PCR of the TCR CDR3 relied on the HTBI primer set. From the multiplex PCR reads, TCRdb called clonotypes with MiXCR, one entry per CDR3 protein. The sample yields about 560,000 distinct CDR3 sequences, over 15% seen once. Graves' hyperthyroidism qualified as stable when ophthalmopathy did not progress within 18 months. In patients aged 18 to 65, hyperthyroidism was newly diagnosed, with duration under 2 months. V shed 5 bases, J shed 7 bases, and the junction held 10 bases outside the gene matches. In germline, CDR1 is SGHAT, CDR2 FQNNGV. The CDR3 contains 15 residues. Findings of the study overall: Onset of ophthalmopathy came a median roughly 6 months after the model predicted it.

The sequenced sample consisted of blood. The chain is built from TRBV11-2 and TRBJ2-4; 8 bases are a match to TRBD1. The clonotype originates from a young woman with Graves' hyperthyroidism. CDR3 bases: TGTGCCAGCAGCCACACAGGGGGTGAGGTGAACATTCAGTACTTC. The encoded protein is CASSHTGGEVNIQYF.